The 30 T cell receptor beta chains reported below all come from one sample, sequenced in a study of blood T cells in healthy people across ages (dated by TCRdb to 2014 to 2015). The library was built by means of 5' RACE. The listed sequencing device is Illumina HiSeq 2500. A second 7 to 11 cycle PCR used a sample-barcoded 5' primer and a J-beta primer mix. TCRdb reprocessing: public reads trimmed at Q25 with fastp, clones called with MiXCR, in-frame beta chains kept. Every distinct CDR3 protein forms one entry, paired with its most common genes and DNA. The sample table shows about 1.4 million distinct CDR3 sequences, and 55% to 75% are seen once. The top ten clonotypes cover 6.5% to 8.5% of the sample. Sequenced: blood. The receptors here all came from a man younger than 35 in good health.

The rearrangement links TRBV9 to TRBJ2-5; D possibly uses TRBD1 or TRBD2 (5 bases each). V dropped 0 bases and J dropped 2 bases, with 11 bases sitting between them. This CDR3 comprises 15 residues. Germline CDR1 and CDR2: SGDLS and YYNGEE. The CDR3 spells CASSVGDQIQETQYF. The CDR3 bases are TGTGCCAGCAGCGTAGGGGACCAAATACAAGAGACCCAGTACTTC.

This clonotype was counted once. Compared with germline, one end of the junction differs, possibly owing to a read error. V and J are TRBV12-3 or TRBV12-4 and TRBJ2-2, with a weak D call TRBD2 (6 bases). The CDR3 has 15 amino acids. The CDR3 loop is CTSSHMVGGTGELFF. The CDR3 DNA sequence: TGTACCAGCAGTCACATGGTGGGGGGCACCGGGGAGCTGTTTTTT.

V and J are TRBV20-1 and TRBJ1-1; the match to TRBD1 covers 7 bases. Unmatched junction bases numbered 5, after V lost 4 bases and J lost 3 bases. Per germline, CDR1 DFQATT and CDR2 SNEGSKA (reference sequence). The length of the CDR3 is 13 residues. CDR3 DNA: TGCAGTGCTACTATTACAGGGGACACTGAAGCTTTCTTT. This gives the protein CSATITGDTEAFF.

This rearrangement joins TRBV4-3 to TRBJ2-7; D may match TRBD1 or TRBD2 (6 bases each). The CDR3 contains 15 residues. Per germline, CDR1 LGHNA and CDR2 YSLEER. V dropped 0 bases and J dropped 2 bases, with 11 bases sitting between them. CDR3 in DNA: TGCGCCAGCAGCCAAGATGGAGGGGGGACCTACGAGCAGTACTTC. Residues: CASSQDGGGTYEQYF.

This clonotype has only a few counts. The V gene is TRBV20-1, the J gene TRBJ2-1; no clear D gene. CDR3 length equals 8 residues. Germline V gene data show CDR1 as DFQATT and CDR2 as SNEGSKA (reference sequence). V gave up 4 bases and J gave up 11 bases, with 3 bases separating them. The CDR3 spells CSATQQFF. The CDR3 nucleotides read TGCAGTGCTACTCAGCAGTTCTTC.

The table lists this clonotype with a few counts. The junction differs from germline at one of its ends, possibly a read error. This sequence joins TRBV6-1 and TRBJ2-1; D is unclear. The CDR3 is 13 amino acids. Germline CDR1 MNHNS, CDR2 SASEGT. The CDR3 coding sequence is TGTGCCAGCCGTGAGGTTAGTTTCGATGAGCAGTTCTTC. It translates to CASREVSFDEQFF.

This chain joins TRBV6-5 and TRBJ1-2, with 7 bases matching TRBD1. Losses at the gene ends were 10 bases for V and 6 bases for J; bases not matched to a gene: 8. CDR1 and CDR2 (germline): MNHEY, SVGAGI. The CDR3 spans 12 residues. The DNA of the CDR3 is TGTGCCACCACGACAGGGTTAGATGGCTACACCTTC. This sequence encodes CATTTGLDGYTF.

The V gene is TRBV6-5, the J gene TRBJ1-2; 9 bases map to TRBD1. The length of the CDR3 is 13 residues. The J segment lost 8 bases and the V segment lost 2 bases, leaving 3 bases of the junction unmatched. Germline V gene data show CDR1 as MNHEY and CDR2 as SVGAGI. The CDR3 spells CASSYRDREGYTF. The CDR3 coding sequence is TGTGCCAGCAGTTACAGGGACAGGGAGGGCTACACCTTC.

The CDR3 DNA reads as TGCGCCAGCAGCCAAGAACCAAGTCCAGCCGAGCAGTACTTC. Translating it yields CASSQEPSPAEQYF. This chain uses TRBV4-1 with TRBJ2-7; D uncertain. V dropped 0 bases and J dropped 6 bases, with 12 bases sitting between them. This CDR3 comprises 14 residues. CDR1 MGHRA and CDR2 YSYEKL come from the germline V gene.

The CDR3 nucleotides read TGCGCCAGCAGCCATCGGGACACCGCGAACACTGAAGCTTTCTTT. It yields the protein CASSHRDTANTEAFF. The chain is built from TRBV4-1 and TRBJ1-1; D might be TRBD1 (6 bases). The V gene's germline CDR1 is MGHRA and CDR2 YSYEKL. V gave up 3 bases and J gave up 1 base, with 12 bases separating them. The CDR3 covers 15 residues.

The rearrangement joins TRBV18 to TRBJ2-5; TRBD2 might be the D (5 bases). The germline V gene encodes CDR1 KGHSH and CDR2 LQKENI. With 4 bases removed from V and 4 bases from J, the gap between germline ends came to 16 bases. CDR3 length: 15 amino acids. The CDR3: CASSLTRPTPETQYF. The CDR3 region has the DNA TGTGCCAGCTCACTTACTAGACCCACTCCAGAGACCCAGTACTTC.

This clonotype has only a few counts. The chain employs TRBV4-1 and TRBJ2-4; D possibly uses TRBD1 or TRBD2 (6 bases each). The J call is uncertain, as TRBJ2-7 better fits the DNA end. The CDR3 covers 19 residues. Germline loops: CDR1 MGHRA, CDR2 YSYEKL. In nucleotides, the CDR3 is TGCGCCAGCAGCCAAGATCGGCAGGGGAGGAGGACGAGAACCTACGAGCAGTACTTC. It is translated as CASSQDRQGRRTRTYEQYF.

This clonotype was counted a single time. V gene TRBV20-1 combines with J gene TRBJ2-1; TRBD2 matches 9 bases. Germline CDR1 reads DFQATT; CDR2 reads SNEGSKA (reference sequence). With 3 bases clipped from V and 7 bases from J, the junction kept 13 bases outside the gene matches. The CDR3 is 16 amino acids. The CDR3 sequence is CSASGTSPEYVNEQFF. The DNA of the CDR3 is TGCAGTGCTAGTGGGACTAGCCCTGAGTACGTAAATGAGCAGTTCTTC.

The chain links TRBV12-5 to TRBJ2-3, with a weak D call TRBD2 (5 bases). With 9 bases removed from V and 4 bases from J, the gap between germline ends came to 17 bases. The germline V gene has CDR1 LGHNT and CDR2 FRNRAP. The CDR3 extends over 14 amino acids. This CDR3 is CASAISGGADTQYF. The CDR3 DNA reads TGTGCTAGCGCCATCAGCGGTGGGGCAGATACGCAGTATTTT.

The sample holds a few counts of this clonotype. The chain recombines TRBV6-5 with TRBJ2-7, with a weak D call TRBD2 (7 bases). The germline CDR1 and CDR2 sequences are MNHEY and SVGAGI. The CDR3 extends over 13 amino acids. Trimming removed 3 bases from V and 6 bases from J, with 12 bases in between. The CDR3 DNA follows: TGTGCCAGCAGTTATAGGGGGGGCGGCGAGCAGTACTTC. Its protein is CASSYRGGGEQYF.

The CDR3 here is CASSLDLASGVNTGELFF. In DNA, the CDR3 is TGTGCCAGCAGCTTAGATCTTGCTAGCGGAGTTAACACCGGGGAGCTGTTTTTT. V is TRBV11-2 and J is TRBJ2-2; 7 bases are a match to TRBD2. Germline trimming cut 0 bases from V and 2 bases from J; bases unmatched to any gene: 9. This CDR3 contains 18 residues. Germline CDR1 is SGHAT and CDR2 is FQNNGV.

This clonotype has only one observation. The genes are TRBV5-1 and TRBJ1-5; D call uncertain. The germline V gene has CDR1 SGHRS and CDR2 YFSETQ. With 9 bases removed from V and 1 base from J, the gap between germline ends came to 20 bases. This CDR3 comprises 16 residues. In nucleotides, the CDR3 is TGCGCCAACGTCTTACCTGGAGGACGGAGCAATCAGCCCCAGCATTTT. It specifies CANVLPGGRSNQPQHF.

This rearrangement joins TRBV27 to TRBJ2-4; no firm D call. The J call may be wrong; the DNA end is better matched by TRBJ2-7. The germline V gene has CDR1 MNHEY and CDR2 SMNVEV (reference sequence). This CDR3 is built from 16 residues. Here the CDR3 reads CASSYYYGQVLNEQYF. In nucleotides, the CDR3 is TGTGCCAGCAGTTACTATTATGGCCAAGTTCTTAACGAGCAGTACTTC.

V and J are TRBV7-8 and TRBJ2-7; D not resolved. Germline V gene lookup returns CDR1 SGHVS and CDR2 FQNEAQ. Trimming removed 0 bases at V and 3 bases at J, with 18 bases between. The CDR3 spans 17 residues. CDR3 sequence: CASSLAGVRIFNYEQYF. For the CDR3, the DNA is TGTGCCAGCAGCTTAGCTGGCGTCAGGATCTTCAACTACGAGCAGTACTTC.

The J gene is TRBJ2-1, the V gene TRBV27, with 7 bases lining up with TRBD1. The CDR3 is 15 residues long. V shed 6 bases and J 10 bases; nucleotides not matched to a gene: 15. Looked up from germline, CDR1 is MNHEY and CDR2 is SMNVEV (reference sequence). The CDR3 coding sequence is TGTGCCAGCAGCTTGATGAACAGGGGTCCGTACGAGCAGTTCTTC. Protein sequence: CASSLMNRGPYEQFF.

The genes are TRBV5-5 and TRBJ2-5; D remains unclear. V was clipped by 3 bases and J by 4 bases, with 19 bases between them. In germline, CDR1 is SGHKS, CDR2 YYEKEE (reference sequence). CDR3 length: 16 residues. For the CDR3, the DNA is TGTGCCAGCAGCTCCTGGCCGAAAGGGCAGGTAGAGACCCAGTACTTC. Residues: CASSSWPKGQVETQYF.

The chain uses TRBV12-3 or TRBV12-4 and TRBJ2-1, with TRBD2 identical over 9 bases. This CDR3 contains 17 residues. Unmatched junction bases numbered 7, after V lost 2 bases and J lost 2 bases. The CDR3 loop reads CASSLTSGPYTYNEQFF. CDR3 sequence (DNA): TGTGCCAGCAGTTTAACTAGCGGGCCCTACACCTACAATGAGCAGTTCTTC.

The chain joins TRBV29-1 to TRBJ2-6; possibly TRBD1 for D (7 bases). CDR3 length equals 18 residues. Germline loops: CDR1 SQVTM, CDR2 ANQGSEA. Trimming removed 3 bases from V and 4 bases from J, with 22 bases in between. The CDR3 is CSVEEGLRGPSGANVLTF. CDR3 nucleotides: TGCAGCGTTGAGGAGGGTCTGAGGGGGCCCTCCGGGGCCAACGTCCTGACTTTC.

In the case of this clonotype: It is likely a read error, because the conserved phenylalanine at the end of the CDR3 is missing. The chain couples TRBV6-2 or TRBV6-3 to TRBJ2-4, with D possibly being TRBD1 (6 bases). Matching the DNA end better, TRBJ2-7 makes the J call doubtful. Germline CDR1 reads MNHEY; CDR2 reads SVGEGT. The CDR3 extends over 15 amino acids. CDR3 protein: CASSWDTTSSYEQYL. In DNA form, the CDR3 reads TGTGCCAGCTCTTGGGACACCACAAGCTCCTACGAGCAGTACCTC.

CDR3 nucleotides: TGCAGTGCAAAGAGGGGGTTAGAGACCCAGTACTTC. Amino acid sequence: CSAKRGLETQYF. The chain couples TRBV20-1 to TRBJ2-5, with D maybe TRBD1 (6 bases). Germline CDR1 and CDR2: DFQATT and SNEGSKA (reference sequence). This CDR3 spans 12 amino acids. V lost 6 bases, J lost 4 bases, and 12 bases lay in between.

For the CDR3, the DNA is TGTGCCAGCTCACCACCGGTCAGGTCCACAGATACGCAGTATTTT. Its protein product is CASSPPVRSTDTQYF. The chain couples TRBV18 to TRBJ2-3; D remains unclear. V was cut by 0 bases and J by 2 bases, with 9 bases left in between. Germline V gene lookup returns CDR1 KGHSH and CDR2 LQKENI. The CDR3 totals 15 residues.

The chain joins TRBV7-2 to TRBJ2-7, with D perhaps TRBD1 (6 bases). Germline-derived CDR1 and CDR2 are SGHTA and FQGNSA. Trimming pared 4 bases from V and 2 bases from J, leaving 15 bases between. This CDR3 is 15 amino acids long. CDR3 sequence: CASSSEGTPPYEQYF. DNA of the CDR3: TGTGCCAGCAGCTCGGAAGGGACACCTCCCTACGAGCAGTACTTC.

This sequence joins TRBV9 and TRBJ2-3, with 8 bases aligning to TRBD2. The germline V gene encodes CDR1 SGDLS and CDR2 YYNGEE. The CDR3 runs 16 residues. V was pared by 4 bases and J by 2 bases, with 9 bases of the junction left unmatched. CDR3 in DNA: TGTGCCAGCAGCCCCAGACTAGCGACCGACACAGATACGCAGTATTTT. Its protein is CASSPRLATDTDTQYF. The full variable domain, rest sourced from reference TRBV9 and TRBJ2-3, is DSGVTQTPKHLITATGQRVTLRCSPRSGDLSVYWYQQSLDQGLQFLIQYYNGEERAKGNILERFSAQQFPDLHSELNLSSLELGDSALYFCASSPRLATDTDTQYFGPGTRLTVL.

This clonotype was counted a few times. The gene calls are TRBV28 and TRBJ2-1, with 11 bases matching TRBD2. Germline lookup yields CDR1 MDHEN and CDR2 SYDVKM. This CDR3 comprises 16 residues. The trim removed 5 bases at V and 2 bases at J, leaving 5 bases unmatched. CDR3 sequence: CASSQISGGAYNEQFF. The CDR3 coding sequence is TGTGCCAGCAGTCAAATTAGCGGGGGGGCCTACAATGAGCAGTTCTTC.

The chain recombines TRBV25-1 with TRBJ1-1; D unresolved. Germline V gene sequence: CDR1 MGHDK, CDR2 SYGVNS. This CDR3 has 14 amino acids. V dropped 5 bases and J dropped 2 bases, with 12 bases sitting between them. In DNA, the CDR3 is TGTGCCAGCAGTATCGGTTGGAGAAACACTGAAGCTTTCTTT. It translates to CASSIGWRNTEAFF.